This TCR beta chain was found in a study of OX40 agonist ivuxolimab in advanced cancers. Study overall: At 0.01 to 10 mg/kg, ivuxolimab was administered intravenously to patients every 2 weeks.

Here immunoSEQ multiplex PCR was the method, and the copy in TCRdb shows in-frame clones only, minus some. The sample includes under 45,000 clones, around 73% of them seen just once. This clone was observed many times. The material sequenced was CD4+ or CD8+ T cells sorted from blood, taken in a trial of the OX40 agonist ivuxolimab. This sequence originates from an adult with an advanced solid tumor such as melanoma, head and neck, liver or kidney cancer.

The CDR3 nucleotides are TGTGCCAGCACCAGGGGTAGCGGGAGCTACGAGCAGTACTTC. Encoded protein: CASTRGSGSYEQYF. The rearrangement uses TRBV9 and TRBJ2-7, with 9 bases that match TRBD2. The CDR3 has 14 residues. Trimming took 6 bases from V and 3 from J; bases not matched to a gene: 7. Per germline, CDR1 SGDLS and CDR2 YYNGEE.